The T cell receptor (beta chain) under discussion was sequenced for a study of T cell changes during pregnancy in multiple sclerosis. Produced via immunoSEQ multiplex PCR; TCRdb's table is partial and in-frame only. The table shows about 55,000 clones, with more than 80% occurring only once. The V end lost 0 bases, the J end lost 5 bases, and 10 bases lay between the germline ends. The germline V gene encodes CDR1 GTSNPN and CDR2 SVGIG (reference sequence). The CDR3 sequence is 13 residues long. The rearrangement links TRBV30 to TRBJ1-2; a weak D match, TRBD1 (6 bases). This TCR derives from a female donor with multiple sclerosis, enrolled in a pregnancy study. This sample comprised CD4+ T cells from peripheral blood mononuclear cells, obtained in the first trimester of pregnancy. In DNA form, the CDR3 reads TGTGCCTGGAGTGTATGGCAGGGGTATGGCTACACCTTC. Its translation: CAWSVWQGYGYTF.